These T cell receptor beta chains were read from a single sample in a study of glioma-infiltrating T cells after dendritic cell vaccination. The data were produced by immunoSEQ multiplex PCR, yet TCRdb's version contains in-frame clones alone and is incomplete. This sample has more than 20,000 clones, with 79% found just once. Here the sequenced sample was blood, taken before dendritic cell vaccination. Source of these receptors: a human donor with glioblastoma. Both conserved end residues are part of each CDR3. The order of the fields is D gene, V gene, J gene, clone size, CDR3 DNA, CDR3 protein. D genes are given only for firm matches. Clone size is given for some rows only: seen once, a few or many times, or a class if the clone is expanded.

D: TRBD2; V: TRBV10-2; J: TRBJ2-7; size: .; DNA: TGCGCCAGCAGTGAGAGTAGCGGGGGTAGGTTCGCAGAGTACTTC; CDR3: CASSESSGGRFAEYF
D: TRBD1; V: TRBV7-2; J: TRBJ1-4; size: .; DNA: TGTGCCAGCAGCCCAAACGGGGGACAGGGGGTTCCCCCACATTTT; CDR3: CASSPNGGQGVPPHF
D: TRBD2; V: TRBV9; J: TRBJ2-2; size: once; DNA: TGTGCCAGCAGCGTAGTCGGTAGCGGGAGTCATCCCGGGGAGCTGTTTTTT; CDR3: CASSVVGSGSHPGELFF
D: .; V: TRBV19; J: TRBJ1-2; size: .; DNA: TGTGCCAGTAGTACGAGTACTAACTATGGCTACACCTTC; CDR3: CASSTSTNYGYTF
D: .; V: TRBV7-9; J: TRBJ1-1; size: .; DNA: TGTGCCAGCAGCTTAGGGGAGGCGGGGGACACTGAAGCTTTCTTT; CDR3: CASSLGEAGDTEAFF
D: .; V: TRBV27; J: TRBJ2-7; size: .; DNA: TGTGCCAGCAGTCCCAGGGTGGTAAACGAGCAGTACTTC; CDR3: CASSPRVVNEQYF
D: .; V: TRBV18; J: TRBJ1-4; size: .; DNA: TGTGCCAGCTCACCACGCCAGGGAGGGACTGAAAAACTGTTTTTT; CDR3: CASSPRQGGTEKLFF
D: .; V: TRBV11-1; J: TRBJ2-5; size: .; DNA: TGTGCCAGCAGCAGTGGGCCGTTCGGGGAAGAGACCCAGTACTTC; CDR3: CASSSGPFGEETQYF
D: .; V: TRBV5-4; J: TRBJ2-7; size: .; DNA: TGTGCCAGCAGCTTGGGTTCAAGCGTTGAGCAGTACTTC; CDR3: CASSLGSSVEQYF
D: .; V: TRBV7-2; J: TRBJ2-2; size: .; DNA: TGTGCCAGCAGTCCGAGGGTGAGCACCGGGGAGCTGTTTTTT; CDR3: CASSPRVSTGELFF
D: .; V: TRBV6-1; J: TRBJ2-7; size: .; DNA: TGTGCCAGCAGTCCAACCGGGGGTCCCTCCTACGAGCAGTACTTC; CDR3: CASSPTGGPSYEQYF
D: .; V: TRBV9; J: TRBJ2-1; size: once; DNA: TGTGCCAGCTCCAACAGGGCTAGCGGCCTTTGGGATGAGCAGTTCTTC; CDR3: CASSNRASGLWDEQFF
D: TRBD1; V: TRBV11-2; J: TRBJ1-1; size: .; DNA: TGTGCCAGCAGCTTAAATACAGGGGGGGACACTGAAGCTTTCTTT; CDR3: CASSLNTGGDTEAFF
D: .; V: TRBV19; J: TRBJ2-3; size: .; DNA: TGTGCCAGTAGTATCGCGGGACAGCCAGGGGATACGCAGTATTTT; CDR3: CASSIAGQPGDTQYF
D: .; V: TRBV29-1; J: TRBJ2-7; size: .; DNA: TGCAGCGTTCAAAAGACAGGCTCCTACGAGCAGTACTTC; CDR3: CSVQKTGSYEQYF
D: TRBD1; V: TRBV7-2; J: TRBJ2-5; size: .; DNA: TGTGCCAGCAGCCCCCGTTTCCGGGACAGGGGCCAAGAGACCCAGTACTTC; CDR3: CASSPRFRDRGQETQYF
D: TRBD1; V: TRBV5-4; J: TRBJ2-1; size: .; DNA: TGTGCCAGCAGCCTAAGGACAGGGGCCTCCTACAATGAGCAGTTCTTC; CDR3: CASSLRTGASYNEQFF
D: .; V: TRBV29-1; J: TRBJ2-1; size: .; DNA: TGCAGCGTTGAAGCCCTCGATGAGCAGTTCTTC; CDR3: CSVEALDEQFF
D: .; V: TRBV6-1; J: TRBJ2-2; size: .; DNA: TGTGCCAGCAGTTTCAGGGAGGCCGGGGAGCTGTTTTTT; CDR3: CASSFREAGELFF
D: TRBD1; V: TRBV25-1; J: TRBJ1-2; size: .; DNA: TGTGCCAGCAGTAGGGGGCCGGGGGGCTACACCTTC; CDR3: CASSRGPGGYTF
D: .; V: TRBV5-4; J: TRBJ2-5; size: few; DNA: TGTGCCAGCAGCCTCTGGGGGAGGAAGACCCAGTACTTC; CDR3: CASSLWGRKTQYF
D: .; V: TRBV7-9; J: TRBJ1-1; size: .; DNA: TGTGCCAGCAGCTTAGACTTCGCGGGTGGCACTGAAGCTTTCTTT; CDR3: CASSLDFAGGTEAFF
D: TRBD1; V: TRBV7-2; J: TRBJ2-1; size: .; DNA: TGTGCCAGCAGCCGACTAGTGGGGACAGGGGGCTACAATGAGCAGTTCTTC; CDR3: CASSRLVGTGGYNEQFF
D: TRBD2; V: TRBV13; J: TRBJ2-7; size: few; DNA: TGTGCCAGCAGCTTTTGGACTAGTCCCTACGAGCAGTACTTC; CDR3: CASSFWTSPYEQYF
D: .; V: TRBV29-1; J: TRBJ1-1; size: .; DNA: TGCAGCGTGGGGGGTGGGATGAACACTGAAGCTTTCTTT; CDR3: CSVGGGMNTEAFF
D: TRBD1; V: TRBV11-2; J: TRBJ1-2; size: .; DNA: TGTGCCAGCAGCTTAGTGGCAGGGGGATATGGCTACACCTTC; CDR3: CASSLVAGGYGYTF
D: TRBD2; V: TRBV4-1; J: TRBJ2-7; size: .; DNA: TGCGCCAGCAGCCAAACGGGGGGCTCCTACGAGCAGTACTTC; CDR3: CASSQTGGSYEQYF
D: TRBD1; V: TRBV13; J: TRBJ2-5; size: .; DNA: TGTGCCAGCAGCGTCGGGACAGGCGGGACCCAGTACTTC; CDR3: CASSVGTGGTQYF
D: TRBD1; V: TRBV6-4; J: TRBJ2-3; size: .; DNA: TGTGCCAGCAGTACCGGGACAGGGGGCGCAGATACGCAGTATTTT; CDR3: CASSTGTGGADTQYF
D: .; V: TRBV27; J: TRBJ2-7; size: few; DNA: TGTGCCAGCAGCCAACTCCCCTACGAGCAGTACTTC; CDR3: CASSQLPYEQYF
D: .; V: TRBV6-5; J: TRBJ2-2; size: .; DNA: TGTGCCAGCGAGAGCAGCGGGTGGAGGGGGGAGCTGTTTTTT; CDR3: CASESSGWRGELFF
D: TRBD1; V: TRBV4-3; J: TRBJ1-2; size: .; DNA: TGCGCCAGCAGCCAAGATCCCAGGGGGCAGATCGGCTACACCTTC; CDR3: CASSQDPRGQIGYTF
D: .; V: TRBV5-4; J: TRBJ1-1; size: .; DNA: TGTGCCAGCAGCTTCCCAGCAGGGATGAACACTGAAGCTTTCTTT; CDR3: CASSFPAGMNTEAFF
D: .; V: TRBV7-2; J: TRBJ2-7; size: once; DNA: TGTGCCAGCAGCTTACAGGGCTACGAGCAGTACTTC; CDR3: CASSLQGYEQYF
D: TRBD1; V: TRBV7-2; J: TRBJ1-5; size: .; DNA: TGTGCCAGCAGCGCGGGACAGGGGGGTAATCAGCCCCAGCATTTT; CDR3: CASSAGQGGNQPQHF
D: .; V: TRBV5-1; J: TRBJ2-7; size: once; DNA: TGCGCCAGCAGCTTGACTACCTACGAGCAGTACTTC; CDR3: CASSLTTYEQYF
D: TRBD1; V: TRBV5-5; J: TRBJ1-2; size: once; DNA: TGTGCCAGCAGCTTGTTGAGGGACAGTCAGTCTGGCTACACCTTC; CDR3: CASSLLRDSQSGYTF
D: .; V: TRBV9; J: TRBJ2-3; size: .; DNA: TGTGCCAGCAGCGAGGGGGATACGCAGTATTTT; CDR3: CASSEGDTQYF
D: .; V: TRBV7-2; J: TRBJ1-5; size: once; DNA: TGTGCCAGCAGCTTACGGGTTAATCAGCCCCAGCATTTT; CDR3: CASSLRVNQPQHF
D: .; V: TRBV29-1; J: TRBJ1-1; size: .; DNA: TGCAGCGTCGCCCAGACAGGGAACACTGAAGCTTTCTTT; CDR3: CSVAQTGNTEAFF
D: .; V: TRBV29-1; J: TRBJ2-3; size: .; DNA: TGCAGCGCGCCCCGGTCAGGTAGCACAGATACGCAGTATTTT; CDR3: CSAPRSGSTDTQYF
D: TRBD2; V: TRBV29-1; J: TRBJ2-2; size: .; DNA: TGCAGCGCCGAGGGACTAGCGGGAGTAGGAACCGGGGAGCTGTTTTTT; CDR3: CSAEGLAGVGTGELFF
D: .; V: TRBV5-6; J: TRBJ2-7; size: .; DNA: TGTGCCAGCAGCTTGGGTGGGGGGACCTACGAGCAGTACTTC; CDR3: CASSLGGGTYEQYF
D: .; V: TRBV6-6; J: TRBJ1-2; size: .; DNA: TGTGCCAGCAGTTCAGGGGTCTTTGGCTATGGCTACACCTTC; CDR3: CASSSGVFGYGYTF
D: TRBD1; V: TRBV27; J: TRBJ1-2; size: .; DNA: TGTGCCAGCAGTTTATCTACAGGGGAGTATGGCTACACCTTC; CDR3: CASSLSTGEYGYTF
D: TRBD1; V: TRBV7-2; J: TRBJ1-2; size: .; DNA: TGTGCCAGCAGCTTAGACGGGACAGGGCTTAACTATGGCTACACCTTC; CDR3: CASSLDGTGLNYGYTF
D: TRBD1; V: TRBV6-5; J: TRBJ1-6; size: once; DNA: TGTGCCAGCAGTTACTCGACAGGGGACAAACCCCTCCACTTT; CDR3: CASSYSTGDKPLHF
D: .; V: TRBV19; J: TRBJ2-7; size: .; DNA: TGTGCCAGTAGTCTCCAAAGGGGCGCCGATAACTCCTACGAGCAGTACTTC; CDR3: CASSLQRGADNSYEQYF
D: TRBD1; V: TRBV7-2; J: TRBJ2-2; size: few; DNA: TGTGCCAGCAGCTTAGAGGACGGACAGGGGAACACCGGGGAGCTGTTTTTT; CDR3: CASSLEDGQGNTGELFF
D: TRBD2; V: TRBV29-1; J: TRBJ2-5; size: few; DNA: TGCAGCGTTGCGGGAGGCCAAGAGACCCAGTACTTC; CDR3: CSVAGGQETQYF
D: TRBD2; V: TRBV5-1; J: TRBJ2-3; size: .; DNA: TGCGCCAGCAGCTTGGAAGCGGGGGATACGCAGTATTTT; CDR3: CASSLEAGDTQYF
D: .; V: TRBV7-3; J: TRBJ1-5; size: .; DNA: TGCGCCAGCAGCCAGGGGAGGGACCGCCAGCCCCAGCATTTT; CDR3: CASSQGRDRQPQHF
D: .; V: TRBV30; J: TRBJ1-2; size: .; DNA: TGTGCCTGGAGTGTAGGAGGGGGGGGTGGCTACACCTTC; CDR3: CAWSVGGGGGYTF
D: .; V: TRBV2; J: TRBJ1-5; size: .; DNA: TGTGCCAGCAGTGAGGGCAGTATGGGCAGCAATCAGCCCCAGCATTTT; CDR3: CASSEGSMGSNQPQHF
D: .; V: TRBV7-2; J: TRBJ1-1; size: .; DNA: TGTGCCAGCAGCAATCCCCCCGGGGGTGAAGCTTTCTTT; CDR3: CASSNPPGGEAFF